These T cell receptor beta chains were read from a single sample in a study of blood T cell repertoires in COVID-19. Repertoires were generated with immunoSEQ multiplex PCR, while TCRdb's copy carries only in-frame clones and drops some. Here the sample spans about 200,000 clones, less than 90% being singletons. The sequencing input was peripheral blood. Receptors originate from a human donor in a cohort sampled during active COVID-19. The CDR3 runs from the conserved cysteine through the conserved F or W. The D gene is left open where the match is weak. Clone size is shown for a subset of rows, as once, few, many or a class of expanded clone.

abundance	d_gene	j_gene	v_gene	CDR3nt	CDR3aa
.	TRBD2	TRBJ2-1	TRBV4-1	TGCGCCAGCAGCCACGCACTCCCGGGACTAGCGGGAGGCACCTACAATGAGCAGTTCTTC	CASSHALPGLAGGTYNEQFF
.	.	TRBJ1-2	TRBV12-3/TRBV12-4	TGTGCCAGCAGTTTAGGTTACAGAGTCTACACCTTC	CASSLGYRVYTF
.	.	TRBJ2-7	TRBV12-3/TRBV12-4	TGTGCCAGCAGTTTCGACGGGGTCTCCGGGCAGTACTTC	CASSFDGVSGQYF
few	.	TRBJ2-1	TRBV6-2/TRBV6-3	TGTGCCAGCAGTTACGGGCCCTCTTTGGGTCCGTTCTTC	CASSYGPSLGPFF
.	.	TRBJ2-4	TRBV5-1	TGCGCCAGCAGCTTTGGTGGGGGCTGGGACATTCAGTACTTC	CASSFGGGWDIQYF
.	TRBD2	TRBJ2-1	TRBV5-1	TGCGCCAGCTATGGGGGACTAGCGGGGTCTAGCTCCTACAATGAGCAGTTCTTC	CASYGGLAGSSSYNEQFF
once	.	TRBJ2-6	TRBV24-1	TGTGCCACCAGCGCAGGGGTCTCTGGGGCCAACGTCCTGACTTTC	CATSAGVSGANVLTF
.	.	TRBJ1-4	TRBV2	TGTGCCAGCAGTCAACGCCGGAATGAAAAACTGTTTTTT	CASSQRRNEKLFF
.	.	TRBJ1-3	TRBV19	TGTGCCAGTAGTATTAATCCCTTCTCTGGAAACACCATATATTTT	CASSINPFSGNTIYF
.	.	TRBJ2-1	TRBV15	TGTGCCACCAGGCCTCGGGACTTCCAGGATGAGCAGTTCTTC	CATRPRDFQDEQFF
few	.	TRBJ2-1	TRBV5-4	TGTGCCACCGTTGGCGGCACCTACAATGAGCAGTTCTTC	CATVGGTYNEQFF